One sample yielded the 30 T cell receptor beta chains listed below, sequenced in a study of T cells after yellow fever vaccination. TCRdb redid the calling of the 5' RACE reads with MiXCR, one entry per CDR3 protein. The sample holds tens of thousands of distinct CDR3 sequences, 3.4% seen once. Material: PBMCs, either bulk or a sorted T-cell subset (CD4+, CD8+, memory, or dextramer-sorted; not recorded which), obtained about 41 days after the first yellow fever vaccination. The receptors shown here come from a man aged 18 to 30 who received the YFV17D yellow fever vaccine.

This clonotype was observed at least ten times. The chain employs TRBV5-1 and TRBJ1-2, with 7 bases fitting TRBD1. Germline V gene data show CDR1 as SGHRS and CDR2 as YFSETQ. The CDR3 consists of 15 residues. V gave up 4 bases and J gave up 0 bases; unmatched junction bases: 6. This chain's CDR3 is CASSQRTGSNYGYTF. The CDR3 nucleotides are TGCGCCAGCAGCCAGAGGACAGGATCTAACTATGGCTACACCTTC.

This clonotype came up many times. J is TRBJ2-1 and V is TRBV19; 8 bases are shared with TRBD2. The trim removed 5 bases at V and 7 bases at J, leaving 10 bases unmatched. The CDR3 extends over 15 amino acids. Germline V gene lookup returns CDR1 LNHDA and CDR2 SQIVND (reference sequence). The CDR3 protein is CASSGGGPRRNEQFF. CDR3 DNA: TGTGCCAGTAGTGGCGGGGGGCCTAGAAGGAATGAGCAGTTCTTC.

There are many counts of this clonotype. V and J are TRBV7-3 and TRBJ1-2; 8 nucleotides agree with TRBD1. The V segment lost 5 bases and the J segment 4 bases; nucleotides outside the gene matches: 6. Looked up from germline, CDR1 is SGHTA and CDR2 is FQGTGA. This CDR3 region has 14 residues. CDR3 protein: CASSLNTGGYGYTF. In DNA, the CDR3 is TGTGCCAGCAGCCTAAATACAGGGGGCTATGGCTACACCTTC.

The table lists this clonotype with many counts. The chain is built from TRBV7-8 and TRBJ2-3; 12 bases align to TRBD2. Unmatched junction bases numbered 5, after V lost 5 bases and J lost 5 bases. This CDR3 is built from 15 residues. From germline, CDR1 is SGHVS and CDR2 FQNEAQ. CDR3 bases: TGTGCCAGCAGCGTTCTAGCGGGGGGGAGAGATACGCAGTATTTT. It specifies CASSVLAGGRDTQYF.

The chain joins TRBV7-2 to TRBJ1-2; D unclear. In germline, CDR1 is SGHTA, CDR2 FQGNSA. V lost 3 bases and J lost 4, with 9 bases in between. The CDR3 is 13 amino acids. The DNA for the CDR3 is TGTGCCAGCAGCTTGGTCGATGTCTATGGCTACACCTTC. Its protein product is CASSLVDVYGYTF.

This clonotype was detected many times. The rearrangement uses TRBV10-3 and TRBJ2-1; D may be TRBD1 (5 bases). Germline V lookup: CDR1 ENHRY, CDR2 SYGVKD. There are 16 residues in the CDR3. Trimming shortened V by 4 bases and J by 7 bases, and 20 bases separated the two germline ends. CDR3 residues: CAISGELGAVRNEQFF. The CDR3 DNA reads TGTGCCATCAGTGGCGAGCTAGGGGCGGTAAGGAATGAGCAGTTCTTC.

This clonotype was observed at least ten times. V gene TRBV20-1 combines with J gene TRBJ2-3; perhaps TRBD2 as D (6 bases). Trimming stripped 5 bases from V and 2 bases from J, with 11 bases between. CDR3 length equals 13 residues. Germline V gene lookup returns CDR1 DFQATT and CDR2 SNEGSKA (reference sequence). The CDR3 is CSASGGDTDTQYF. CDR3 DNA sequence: TGCAGTGCTTCTGGCGGGGACACAGATACGCAGTATTTT.

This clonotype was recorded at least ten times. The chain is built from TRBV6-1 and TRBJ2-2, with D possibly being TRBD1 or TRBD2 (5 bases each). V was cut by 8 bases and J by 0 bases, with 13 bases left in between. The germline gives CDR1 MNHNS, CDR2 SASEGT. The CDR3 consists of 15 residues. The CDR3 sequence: CASALGTANTGELFF. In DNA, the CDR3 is TGTGCCAGCGCGCTCGGGACGGCGAACACCGGGGAGCTGTTTTTT.

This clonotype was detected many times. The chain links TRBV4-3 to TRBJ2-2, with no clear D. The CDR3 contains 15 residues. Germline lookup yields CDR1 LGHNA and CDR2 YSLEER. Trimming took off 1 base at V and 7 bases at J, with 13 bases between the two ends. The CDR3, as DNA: TGCGCCAGCAGCCAAGCCCCCGGCGCTGGCGGGGAGCTGTTTTTT. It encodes CASSQAPGAGGELFF.

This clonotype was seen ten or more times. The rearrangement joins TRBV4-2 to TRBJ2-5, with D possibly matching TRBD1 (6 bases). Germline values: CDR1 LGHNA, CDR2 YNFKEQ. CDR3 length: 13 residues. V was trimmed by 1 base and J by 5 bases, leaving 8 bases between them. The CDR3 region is CASSQGQDETQYF. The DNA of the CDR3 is TGTGCCAGCAGCCAAGGACAGGACGAGACCCAGTACTTC.

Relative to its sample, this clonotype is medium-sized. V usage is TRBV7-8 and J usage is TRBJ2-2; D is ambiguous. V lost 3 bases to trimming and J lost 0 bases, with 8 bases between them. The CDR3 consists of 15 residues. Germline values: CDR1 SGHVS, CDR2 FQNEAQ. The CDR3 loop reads CASSFPVTNTGELFF. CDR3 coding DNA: TGTGCCAGCAGCTTTCCTGTTACGAACACCGGGGAGCTGTTTTTT.

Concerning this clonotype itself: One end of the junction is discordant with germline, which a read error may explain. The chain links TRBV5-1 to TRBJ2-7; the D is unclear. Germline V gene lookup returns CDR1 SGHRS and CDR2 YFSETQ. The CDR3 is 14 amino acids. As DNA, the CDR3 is TGTGCCAGCAGCTACACGCTGCTCTCTTACGAGCAGTACTTC. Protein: CASSYTLLSYEQYF.

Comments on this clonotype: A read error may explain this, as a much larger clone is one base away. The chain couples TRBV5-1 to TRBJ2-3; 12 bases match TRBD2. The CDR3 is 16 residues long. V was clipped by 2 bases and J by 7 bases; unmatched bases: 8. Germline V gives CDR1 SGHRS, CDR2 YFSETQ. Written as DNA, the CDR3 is TGCGCCAGCAGCTTTGGACTAGCGGGGTCCGGGTATACGCAGTATTTT. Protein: CASSFGLAGSGYTQYF.

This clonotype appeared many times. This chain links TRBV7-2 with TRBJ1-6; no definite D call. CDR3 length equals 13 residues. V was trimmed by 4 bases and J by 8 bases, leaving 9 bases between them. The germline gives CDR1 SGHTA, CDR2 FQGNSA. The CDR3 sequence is CASSSRSDSPLHF. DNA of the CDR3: TGTGCCAGCAGCTCCCGATCTGATTCACCCCTCCACTTT.

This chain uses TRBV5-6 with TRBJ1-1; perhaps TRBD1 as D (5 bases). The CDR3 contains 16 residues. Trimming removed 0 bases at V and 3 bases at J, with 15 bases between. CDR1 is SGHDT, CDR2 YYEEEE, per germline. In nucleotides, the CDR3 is TGTGCCAGCAGCTTGGTTCGGGGGACGACGCACACTGAAGCTTTCTTT. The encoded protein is CASSLVRGTTHTEAFF.

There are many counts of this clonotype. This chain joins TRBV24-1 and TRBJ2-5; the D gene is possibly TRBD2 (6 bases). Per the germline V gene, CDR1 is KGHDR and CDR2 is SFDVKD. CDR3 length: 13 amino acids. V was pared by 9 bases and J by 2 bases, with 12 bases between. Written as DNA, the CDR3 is TGTGCCACCGGAGCGGCGGGGCAAGAGACCCAGTACTTC. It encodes CATGAAGQETQYF.

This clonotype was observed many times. The CDR3 DNA reads as TGTGCCAGCAGCCAACTTTTCTTCGGGAACACTGAAGCTTTCTTT. Translation gives CASSQLFFGNTEAFF. This rearrangement joins TRBV3-1 to TRBJ1-1; D not certain. V was pared by 2 bases and J by 1 base, with 11 bases between. The germline V gene encodes CDR1 LGHDT and CDR2 YNNKEL (reference sequence). This CDR3 has 15 amino acids.

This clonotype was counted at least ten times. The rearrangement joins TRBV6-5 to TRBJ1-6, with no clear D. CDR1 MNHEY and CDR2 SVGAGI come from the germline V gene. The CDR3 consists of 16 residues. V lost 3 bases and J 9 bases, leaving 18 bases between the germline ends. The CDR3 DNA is TGTGCCAGCAGTTATTTCGGTCCCCCGACCGGTTCACCCCTCCACTTT. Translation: CASSYFGPPTGSPLHF.

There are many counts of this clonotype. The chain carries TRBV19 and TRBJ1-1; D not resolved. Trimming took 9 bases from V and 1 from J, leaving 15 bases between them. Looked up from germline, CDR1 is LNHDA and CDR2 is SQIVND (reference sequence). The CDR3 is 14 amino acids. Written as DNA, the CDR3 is TGTGCCAGAGAACCCCGGACGGGGAACACTGAAGCTTTCTTT. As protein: CAREPRTGNTEAFF.

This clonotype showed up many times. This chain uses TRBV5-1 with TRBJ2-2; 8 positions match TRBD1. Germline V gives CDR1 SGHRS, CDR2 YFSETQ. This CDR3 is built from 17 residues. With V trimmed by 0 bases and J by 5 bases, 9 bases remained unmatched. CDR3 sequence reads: CASSLGKDRASTGELFF. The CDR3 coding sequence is TGCGCCAGCAGCTTGGGGAAGGACAGGGCTTCGACCGGGGAGCTGTTTTTT.

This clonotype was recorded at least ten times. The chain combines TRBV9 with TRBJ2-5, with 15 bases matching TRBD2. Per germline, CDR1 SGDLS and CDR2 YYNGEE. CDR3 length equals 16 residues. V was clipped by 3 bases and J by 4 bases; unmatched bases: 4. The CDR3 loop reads CASSAGLAGGGETQYF. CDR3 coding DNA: TGTGCCAGCAGCGCGGGACTAGCGGGGGGTGGAGAGACCCAGTACTTC.

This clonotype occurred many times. The CDR3: CAWSTGGGSGNTIYF. DNA for the CDR3: TGTGCCTGGAGTACTGGGGGGGGATCTGGAAACACCATATATTTT. The chain couples TRBV30 to TRBJ1-3; a possible D gene is TRBD1 (5 bases). The CDR3 consists of 15 residues. Trimming stripped 2 bases from V and 1 base from J, with 12 bases between. Germline values: CDR1 GTSNPN, CDR2 SVGIG (reference sequence).

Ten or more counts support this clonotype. The CDR3 loop is CASRGPAGGYTF. CDR3 DNA sequence: TGTGCCAGCAGGGGACCGGCGGGTGGCTACACCTTC. The V gene is TRBV6-2 or TRBV6-3, the J gene TRBJ1-2, with D possibly TRBD1 on 5 matching bases. The CDR3 has 12 residues. Germline lookup yields CDR1 MNHEY and CDR2 SVGEGT. With 6 bases removed from V and 7 bases from J, the gap between germline ends came to 12 bases.

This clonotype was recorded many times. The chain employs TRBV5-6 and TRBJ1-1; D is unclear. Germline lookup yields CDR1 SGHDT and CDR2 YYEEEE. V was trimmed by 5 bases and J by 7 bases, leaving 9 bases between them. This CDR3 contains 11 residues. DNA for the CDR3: TGTGCCAGCAGTAGGGTGGATGAAGCTTTCTTT. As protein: CASSRVDEAFF.

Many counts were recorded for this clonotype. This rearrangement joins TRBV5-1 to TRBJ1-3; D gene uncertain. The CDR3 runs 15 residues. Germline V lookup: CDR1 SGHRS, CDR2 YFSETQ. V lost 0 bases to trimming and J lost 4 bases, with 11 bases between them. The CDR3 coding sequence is TGCGCCAGCAGCTTGGCCACCGGGCCCGGAAACACCATATATTTT. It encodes CASSLATGPGNTIYF.

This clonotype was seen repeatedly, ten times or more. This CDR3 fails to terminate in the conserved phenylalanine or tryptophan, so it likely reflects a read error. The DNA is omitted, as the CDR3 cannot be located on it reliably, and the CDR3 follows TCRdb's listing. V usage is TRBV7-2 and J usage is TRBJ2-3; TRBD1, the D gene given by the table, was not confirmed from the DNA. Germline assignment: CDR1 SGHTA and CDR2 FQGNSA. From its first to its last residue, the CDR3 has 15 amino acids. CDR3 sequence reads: CASSSGTGGHHAILL.

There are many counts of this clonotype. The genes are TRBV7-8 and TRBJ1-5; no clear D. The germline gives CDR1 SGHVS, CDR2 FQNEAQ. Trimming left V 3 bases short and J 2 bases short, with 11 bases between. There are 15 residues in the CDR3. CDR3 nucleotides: TGTGCCAGCAGCTTTACGGTCGGGGGCAATCAGCCCCAGCATTTT. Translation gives CASSFTVGGNQPQHF.

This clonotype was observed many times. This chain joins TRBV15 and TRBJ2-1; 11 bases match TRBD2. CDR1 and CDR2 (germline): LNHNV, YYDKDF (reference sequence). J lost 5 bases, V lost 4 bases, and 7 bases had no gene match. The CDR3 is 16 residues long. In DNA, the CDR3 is TGTGCCACCAGCACCAGACCTAGCGGGGGGAACAATGAGCAGTTCTTC. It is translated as CATSTRPSGGNNEQFF.

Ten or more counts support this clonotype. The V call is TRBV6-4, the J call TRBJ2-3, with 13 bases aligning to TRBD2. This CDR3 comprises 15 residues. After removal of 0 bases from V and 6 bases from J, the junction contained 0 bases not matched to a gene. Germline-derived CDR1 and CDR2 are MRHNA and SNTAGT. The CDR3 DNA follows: TGTGCCAGCAGTGACTCGACTAGCGGGGGGGATACGCAGTATTTT. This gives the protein CASSDSTSGGDTQYF.

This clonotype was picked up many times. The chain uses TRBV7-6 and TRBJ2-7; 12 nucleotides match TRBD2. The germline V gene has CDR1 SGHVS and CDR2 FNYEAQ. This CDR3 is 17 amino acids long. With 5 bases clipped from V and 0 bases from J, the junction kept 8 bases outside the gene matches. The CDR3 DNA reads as TGTGCCAGCAGCCCGCTGCTGACTAGCGGGGGCTCCTACGAGCAGTACTTC. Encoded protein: CASSPLLTSGGSYEQYF.